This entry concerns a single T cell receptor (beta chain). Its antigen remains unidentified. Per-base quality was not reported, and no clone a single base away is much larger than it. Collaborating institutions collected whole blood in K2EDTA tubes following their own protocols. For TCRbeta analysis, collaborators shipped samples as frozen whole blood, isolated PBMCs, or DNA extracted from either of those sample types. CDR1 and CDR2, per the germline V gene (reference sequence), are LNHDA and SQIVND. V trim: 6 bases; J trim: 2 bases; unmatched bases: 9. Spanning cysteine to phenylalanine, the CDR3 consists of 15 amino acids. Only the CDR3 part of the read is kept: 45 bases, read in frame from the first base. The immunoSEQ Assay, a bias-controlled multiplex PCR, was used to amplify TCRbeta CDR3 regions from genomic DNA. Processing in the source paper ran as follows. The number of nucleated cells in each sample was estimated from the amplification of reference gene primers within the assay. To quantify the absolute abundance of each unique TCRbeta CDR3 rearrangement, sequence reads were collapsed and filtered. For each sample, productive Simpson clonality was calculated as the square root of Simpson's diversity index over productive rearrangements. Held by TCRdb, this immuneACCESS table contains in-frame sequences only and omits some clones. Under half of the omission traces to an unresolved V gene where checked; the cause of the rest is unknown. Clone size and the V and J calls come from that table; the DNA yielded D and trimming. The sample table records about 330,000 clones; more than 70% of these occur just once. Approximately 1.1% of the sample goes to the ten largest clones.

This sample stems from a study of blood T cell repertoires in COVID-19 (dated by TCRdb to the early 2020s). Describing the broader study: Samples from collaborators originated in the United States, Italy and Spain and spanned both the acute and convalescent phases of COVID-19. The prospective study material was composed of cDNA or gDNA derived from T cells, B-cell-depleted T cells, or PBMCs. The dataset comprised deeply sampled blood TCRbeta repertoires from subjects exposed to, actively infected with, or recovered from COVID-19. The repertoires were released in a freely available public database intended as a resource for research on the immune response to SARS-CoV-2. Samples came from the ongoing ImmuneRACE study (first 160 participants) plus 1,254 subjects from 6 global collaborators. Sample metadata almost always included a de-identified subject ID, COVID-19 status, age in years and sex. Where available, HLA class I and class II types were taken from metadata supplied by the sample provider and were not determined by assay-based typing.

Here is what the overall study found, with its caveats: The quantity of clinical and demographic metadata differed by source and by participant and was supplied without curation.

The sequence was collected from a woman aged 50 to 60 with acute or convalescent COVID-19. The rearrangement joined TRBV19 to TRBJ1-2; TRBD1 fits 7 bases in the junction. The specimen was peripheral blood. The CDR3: CASSGQALTNYGYTF. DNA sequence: TGTGCCAGTAGCGGACAGGCCCTTACGAACTATGGCTACACCTTC. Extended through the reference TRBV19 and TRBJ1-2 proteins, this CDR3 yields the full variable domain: DGGITQSPKYLFRKEGQNVTLSCEQNLNHDAMYWYRQDPGQGLRLIYYSQIVNDFQKGDIAEGYSVSREKKESFPLTVTSAQKNPTAFYLCASSGQALTNYGYTFGSGTRLTVV.